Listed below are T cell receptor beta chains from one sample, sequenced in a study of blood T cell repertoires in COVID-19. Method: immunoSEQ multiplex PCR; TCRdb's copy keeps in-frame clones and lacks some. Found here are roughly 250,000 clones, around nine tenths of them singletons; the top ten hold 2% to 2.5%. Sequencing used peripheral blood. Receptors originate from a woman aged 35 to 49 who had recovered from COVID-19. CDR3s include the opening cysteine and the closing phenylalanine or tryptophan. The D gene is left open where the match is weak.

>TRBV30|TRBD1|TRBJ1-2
CAWALDRGHWYGYTF
TGTGCCTGGGCCTTAGACAGGGGGCATTGGTATGGCTACACCTTC
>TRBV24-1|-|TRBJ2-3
CATSDPQGYTQYF
TGTGCCACCAGTGACCCTCAGGGCTATACGCAGTATTTT
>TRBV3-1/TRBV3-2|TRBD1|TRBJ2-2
CASSRGTGADTGELFF
TGTGCCAGCAGCCGGGGGACAGGGGCGGACACCGGGGAGCTGTTTTTT
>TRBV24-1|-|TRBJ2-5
CATSDLGGETQYF
TGTGCCACCAGTGATTTGGGGGGGGAGACCCAGTACTTC
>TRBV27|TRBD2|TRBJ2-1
CASSLWGTSGGARQFF
TGTGCCAGCAGTTTATGGGGGACTAGCGGGGGGGCTCGGCAGTTCTTC
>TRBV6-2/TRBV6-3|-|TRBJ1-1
CASSYSWRNTEAFF
TGTGCCAGCAGTTACTCGTGGAGGAACACTGAAGCTTTCTTT
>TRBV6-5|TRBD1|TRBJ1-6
CASSYLTGGGYSPLHF
TGTGCCAGCAGTTACCTTACAGGGGGCGGGTATTCACCCCTCCACTTT
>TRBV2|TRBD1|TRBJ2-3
CASSLGQGGITDTQYF
TGTGCCAGCAGTCTGGGACAGGGGGGGATCACAGATACGCAGTATTTT
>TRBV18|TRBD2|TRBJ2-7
CASSPGLAIIYEQYF
TGTGCCAGCTCACCAGGACTAGCGATAATTTACGAGCAGTACTTC
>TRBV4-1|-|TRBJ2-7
CASSQVSAGKPYEQYF
TGCGCCAGCAGCCAAGTTTCGGCAGGGAAGCCCTACGAGCAGTACTTC
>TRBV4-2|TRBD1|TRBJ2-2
CASSQGGRDSTGELFF
TGTGCCAGCAGCCAAGGGGGCCGGGACAGCACCGGGGAGCTGTTTTTT
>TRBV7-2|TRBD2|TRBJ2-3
CASTVQLAGGGYTQYF
TGTGCCAGCACCGTTCAACTAGCGGGAGGAGGGTATACGCAGTATTTT
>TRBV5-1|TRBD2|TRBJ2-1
CASTRLAGNDEQFF
TGCGCCAGCACCCGACTAGCGGGGAACGATGAGCAGTTCTTC